The rows below give T cell receptor beta chains drawn from one sample of a study of cytomegalovirus exposure and HLA in healthy donors. The table came from immunoSEQ multiplex PCR; TCRdb's copy has only in-frame clones and leaves some out. The repertoire holds 110,000 or so clones, approximately 91% seen once, with nearly 4.5% in the top ten. The sample taken for sequencing was PBMCs. The source is a man between 18 and 35 years old in good health and CMV-seropositive. Both conserved end residues are part of each CDR3. A D gene is named only where the DNA matches it firmly. Not every row has a clone size; where given, it reads once, few, many or a size class.

v_gene	d_gene	j_gene	abundance	CDR3nt	CDR3aa
TRBV28	TRBD1	TRBJ2-2	.	TGTGCCAGCAGTTTCCCAGGGGGCGGAACCGGGGAGCTGTTTTTT	CASSFPGGGTGELFF
TRBV27	TRBD2	TRBJ2-7	.	TGTGCCAGCAGTTTATTGGGGGGGAGCGAGCAGTACTTC	CASSLLGGSEQYF
TRBV10-1	.	TRBJ1-2	.	TGCGCCAGCAGTGAGTCGGGCGTCTCTGGCTACACCTTC	CASSESGVSGYTF
TRBV7-6	.	TRBJ2-5	once	TGTGCCAGCAGCTTAGTCAGGGAAGAGACCCAGTACTTC	CASSLVREETQYF
TRBV10-3	.	TRBJ1-1	.	TGTGCCATCACTACTAACAGGGAAGCTGAAGCTTTCTTT	CAITTNREAEAFF
TRBV7-2	TRBD2	TRBJ2-3	.	TGTGCCAGCAGCTTAGCAGAAGGACTAGCGGGGGGTGTCCCCACAGATACGCAGTATTTT	CASSLAEGLAGGVPTDTQYF
TRBV27	.	TRBJ1-6	.	TGTGCCAGCAGTTCCCGACAGGACCGCATAATGTATAATTCACCCCTCCACTTT	CASSSRQDRIMYNSPLHF
TRBV6-1	.	TRBJ2-3	.	TGTGCCAGCAGTGAAGGGGGCTTAAGCACAGATACGCAGTATTTT	CASSEGGLSTDTQYF
TRBV27	TRBD1	TRBJ1-5	few	TGTGCCAGCAGTTTAAACAGGGGAATTCAGCCCCAGCATTTT	CASSLNRGIQPQHF
TRBV10-3	TRBD1	TRBJ2-6	.	TGTGCCATCTTGGTCGGGACAGTCAACTCTGGGGCCAACGTCCTGACTTTC	CAILVGTVNSGANVLTF
TRBV6-5	.	TRBJ2-7	.	TGTGCCAGCAGTTATACAAGACAGACCCTTGCCTACGAGCAGTACTTC	CASSYTRQTLAYEQYF
TRBV4-3	TRBD2	TRBJ2-5	.	TGCGCCAGCAGCCAACGCCCCTTAGCGGGGCCCCTAGAGACCCAGTACTTC	CASSQRPLAGPLETQYF
TRBV13	.	TRBJ1-4	.	TGTGCCAGCAGCGCTAACAGGGTCAGCTTT	CASSANRVSF
TRBV7-9	TRBD1	TRBJ2-7	.	TGTGCCAGCAGCACCGGGACAGGGGGCTCCGAGCAGTACTTC	CASSTGTGGSEQYF
TRBV6-1	.	TRBJ2-3	.	TGTTCTACAGGGAGCACAGATACGCAGTATTTT	CSTGSTDTQYF
TRBV6-1	.	TRBJ2-3	.	TGTGCCAGCAGTGAAGGCGACTTTCTCACAGATACGCAGTATTTT	CASSEGDFLTDTQYF
TRBV4-3	TRBD1	TRBJ1-2	.	TGCGCCAGCAGCCAAGATCCTGACAGGGCGCATGGCTACACCTTC	CASSQDPDRAHGYTF
TRBV10-3	TRBD2	TRBJ2-1	.	TGTGCCATCAGTGAGAACAAAAACCAAGGACTAGCTGCCAATGAGCAGTTCTTC	CAISENKNQGLAANEQFF
TRBV4-2	.	TRBJ1-5	few	TGTGCCAGCAGCCAAGAAGCAGGGGGCAATCAGCCCCAGCATTTT	CASSQEAGGNQPQHF
TRBV5-6	TRBD1	TRBJ1-3	.	TGTGCCAGCAGCTTAAGTTCGGGGACAGGGACGAACACCATATATTTT	CASSLSSGTGTNTIYF
TRBV4-1	.	TRBJ1-2	.	TGCGCCAGCAGCCAAGAAGGCCGACGGGGGGGCGACTATGGCTACACCTTC	CASSQEGRRGGDYGYTF
TRBV5-1	.	TRBJ2-2	.	TGCGCCAGCAGCAGCCGGAACCTACAGGGATGGGGCACCGGGGAGCTGTTTTTT	CASSSRNLQGWGTGELFF
TRBV5-1	.	TRBJ2-2	once	TGCGCCAGCAGGGATCGGAACGGGGCCGGGGAGCTGTTTTTT	CASRDRNGAGELFF
TRBV11-2	TRBD1	TRBJ1-2	.	TGTGCCAGCAGCCAATCGGCGCGGGGACAGGGGGCCATCGGCTATGGCTACACCTTC	CASSQSARGQGAIGYGYTF
TRBV7-9	.	TRBJ2-5	.	TGTGCCAGCAGCTTAGTCCTAGCGGAGACCCAGTACTTC	CASSLVLAETQYF
TRBV10-2	TRBD2	TRBJ2-7	.	TGCGCCAGCAGTGAGATCCGCGGCGGGGGGGAAGGAGAGCAGTACTTC	CASSEIRGGGEGEQYF
TRBV10-3	TRBD1	TRBJ1-2	.	TGTGCAAGCATGGGACAGGGGTACGGCTACACCTTC	CASMGQGYGYTF
TRBV30	.	TRBJ1-6	.	TGTGCCTGGAGTGTAAAAGGGGTACAGACAGCGAATAATTCACCCCTCCACTTT	CAWSVKGVQTANNSPLHF
TRBV28	.	TRBJ2-7	few	TGTGCCAGCAGTCCCACCGGGAGCTTAACTCGCTCCTACGAGCAGTACTTC	CASSPTGSLTRSYEQYF
TRBV2	.	TRBJ1-2	.	TGTGCCAGCAGTGAGGGGGCGGTACTTAGTAACACCTTC	CASSEGAVLSNTF
TRBV7-2	.	TRBJ1-6	few	TGTGCCAGCAGCTTAGTGAGCTCCTATAATTCACCCCTCCACTTT	CASSLVSSYNSPLHF
TRBV10-3	TRBD1	TRBJ2-7	.	TGTGCCACCGACAGGGGATCCTACGAGCAGTACTTC	CATDRGSYEQYF
TRBV5-8	TRBD1	TRBJ1-4	.	TGTGCCAGCAGCTTTTACGGGACAGGGGGCCAAAATGAAAAACTGTTTTTT	CASSFYGTGGQNEKLFF
TRBV19	.	TRBJ2-2	.	TGTGCCAGTAGCGTCTCAGGGTATCTTAACACCGGGGAGCTGTTTTTT	CASSVSGYLNTGELFF
TRBV15	.	TRBJ2-7	.	TGTGCCACCAGCATATATCAGGGTGGCCCCTACGAGCAGTACTTC	CATSIYQGGPYEQYF
TRBV7-9	TRBD1	TRBJ2-3	.	TGTGCCAGCAGCTGGGACAGGGGGGCGGTAGATACGCAGTATTTT	CASSWDRGAVDTQYF
TRBV2	TRBD2	TRBJ2-1	.	TGTGCCAGCAGTGAAGGGGGCGGGGGGACGGATGAGCAGTTCTTC	CASSEGGGGTDEQFF
TRBV6-5	.	TRBJ2-7	once	TGTGCCAGCAGTTCGTATAACGAGCAGTACTTC	CASSSYNEQYF
TRBV29-1	.	TRBJ2-3	.	TGCAGCGTTGACAGTCCTACAGATACGCAGTATTTT	CSVDSPTDTQYF
TRBV6-5	.	TRBJ1-5	.	TGTGCCAGTCGCCAGGGATTCAATCAGCCCCAGCATTTT	CASRQGFNQPQHF
TRBV7-9	TRBD1	TRBJ1-2	.	TGTGCCAGCAGCTTCCACCTCGGGACAGGGGGACATTCGGACTATGGCTACACCTTC	CASSFHLGTGGHSDYGYTF
TRBV5-4	TRBD1	TRBJ1-1	.	TGTGCCAGCAGCTTGGAGGGACAGTTGAACACTGAAGCTTTCTTT	CASSLEGQLNTEAFF